The 19 T cell receptor beta chains below were found in one sample sequenced in a study of PD-L1 blockade in urothelial cancer. Time point in this sample: pretreatment peripheral blood. The repertoire was sequenced with immunoSEQ multiplex PCR; TCRdb's copy has only in-frame clones and lacks some. The sample holds 100,000 to 150,000 clones, 65% to 85% seen once. The starting material was PBMCs, obtained around atezolizumab (anti-PD-L1) treatment. Receptor source: a man aged 50 to 60 with urothelial cancer.

This clone has a handful of counts. The V and J genes are TRBV7-9 and TRBJ2-3; 8 bases are a match to TRBD1. Germline lookup yields CDR1 SEHNR and CDR2 FQNEAQ (reference sequence). V trimming: 3 bases; J trimming: 7 bases; junction bases outside the gene matches: 9. The CDR3 runs to 15 residues. The CDR3 loop is CASSFRTGSENTQYF. CDR3 nucleotides: TGTGCCAGCAGCTTTCGGACAGGGTCGGAGAATACGCAGTATTTT. Filled out from reference TRBV7-9 and TRBJ2-3, the complete variable domain reads DTGVSQNPRHKITKRGQNVTFRCDPISEHNRLYWYRQTLGQGPEFLTYFQNEAQLEKSRLLSDRFSAERPKGSFSTLEIQRTEQGDSAMYLCASSFRTGSENTQYFGPGTRLTVL.

This chain connects TRBV23-1 to TRBJ1-4; 10 bases match TRBD1. TRBV23-1 counts as an open reading frame of uncertain function. The trim removed 8 bases at V and 0 bases at J, leaving 6 bases unmatched. The CDR3 sequence is 16 residues long. CDR3 region: CASPRDRGATNEKLFF. Here the CDR3 DNA reads TGCGCCAGCCCCCGGGACAGGGGTGCAACTAATGAAAAACTGTTTTTT.

The chain uses TRBV7-9 and TRBJ2-1; the match to TRBD2 covers 12 bases. The CDR3 is made up of 16 amino acids. V lost 5 bases, J lost 5 bases, and 7 bases stayed unmatched. Germline V gene lookup returns CDR1 SEHNR and CDR2 FQNEAQ (reference sequence). The CDR3 coding sequence is TGTGCCAGCAGCCCAAAGACTAGCGGGAGCAACAATGAGCAGTTCTTC. Translating it yields CASSPKTSGSNNEQFF.

The chain couples TRBV6-6 to TRBJ2-7, with a possible D match to TRBD1 (6 bases). The V gene's germline CDR1 is MNHNY and CDR2 SVGAGI (reference sequence). The CDR3 contains 14 residues. The V gene lost 0 bases and the J gene lost 7 bases, with 13 bases spanning the gap. DNA for the CDR3: TGTGCCAGCAGTTACTCAGGGGACATCGCAGAGCAGTACTTC. Residues: CASSYSGDIAEQYF.

The chain recombines TRBV5-1 with TRBJ1-2, with TRBD1 matching over 7 bases. The germline V gene encodes CDR1 SGHRS and CDR2 YFSETQ. V shed 2 bases and J 2 bases; nucleotides not matched to a gene: 12. The CDR3 contains 17 residues. The CDR3 DNA is TGCGCCAGCAGCTTAACCGGGACAGTTCTTATAAACTATGGCTACACCTTC. It is translated as CASSLTGTVLINYGYTF.

This sequence joins TRBV28 and TRBJ2-1; 9 nucleotides agree with TRBD1. After removal of 6 bases from V and 3 bases from J, the junction contained 6 bases not matched to a gene. Germline CDR1 and CDR2: MDHEN and SYDVKM. This CDR3 contains 15 residues. The chain's CDR3 is CASRGGDRVYNEQFF. The CDR3 DNA sequence: TGTGCCAGCAGGGGAGGGGACAGGGTCTACAATGAGCAGTTCTTC.

V gene TRBV6-5 combines with J gene TRBJ2-7, with unresolved D. The CDR3 length is 15 residues. CDR1 and CDR2 (germline): MNHEY, SVGAGI. Trimming cost V 0 bases and J 6 bases, with 15 bases left between them. The CDR3 is CASSYSLDVESEQYF. CDR3 in DNA: TGTGCCAGCAGTTACTCGCTAGATGTGGAGAGCGAGCAGTACTTC.

In this sample, this clone turned up a few times. This chain links TRBV19 with TRBJ2-5; D might be TRBD1 (5 bases). In germline, CDR1 is LNHDA, CDR2 SQIVND (reference sequence). This CDR3 is built from 15 residues. Trimming pared 3 bases from V and 5 bases from J, leaving 16 bases between. The CDR3 nucleotides are TGTGCCAGTAGTATGGTGGCAGGGTATAGGGAGACCCAGTACTTC. Its protein product is CASSMVAGYRETQYF.

J is TRBJ2-7 and V is TRBV4-1, with 10 bases that match TRBD2. Germline CDR1 MGHRA, CDR2 YSYEKL. Trimming removed 6 bases from V and 5 bases from J; junction bases left unmatched: 10. This CDR3 has 15 amino acids. The CDR3 loop is CASSMTSGRADEQYF. For the CDR3, the DNA is TGCGCCAGCAGTATGACAAGCGGGAGGGCCGACGAGCAGTACTTC.

This sequence joins TRBV7-9 and TRBJ1-1; the match to TRBD1 covers 7 bases. The length of the CDR3 is 14 residues. V lost 6 bases and J lost 2; bases outside the gene matches: 6. Looked up from germline, CDR1 is SEHNR and CDR2 is FQNEAQ (reference sequence). This CDR3 is CASRPGQANTEAFF. In nucleotides, the CDR3 is TGTGCCAGCAGGCCAGGACAGGCCAACACTGAAGCTTTCTTT.

The chain is built from TRBV28 and TRBJ2-5; 9 bases map to TRBD1. Germline V gives CDR1 MDHEN, CDR2 SYDVKM. The CDR3 extends over 14 amino acids. V shed 5 bases, J shed 5 bases, and the junction held 6 bases outside the gene matches. CDR3 protein: CASSAGDRVETQYF. The CDR3 coding sequence is TGTGCCAGCAGTGCGGGGGACAGGGTCGAGACCCAGTACTTC. Drawing the rest from reference TRBV28 and TRBJ2-5, the complete variable domain is DVKVTQSSRYLVKRTGEKVFLECVQDMDHENMFWYRQDPGLGLRLIYFSYDVKMKEKGDIPEGYSVSREKKERFSLILESASTNQTSMYLCASSAGDRVETQYFGPGTRLLVL.

This clone was seen only once. CDR3 sequence (DNA): TGTGCCAGCAGCTTAGAAGGGAGTGGTAGCGAGCAGTACTTC. Amino acid sequence: CASSLEGSGSEQYF. The chain combines TRBV7-6 with TRBJ2-7; D perhaps matches TRBD2 (5 bases). This CDR3 spans 14 amino acids. V was pared by 1 base and J by 6 bases, with 13 bases between. Germline lookup yields CDR1 SGHVS and CDR2 FNYEAQ.

This clone is termed medium-sized. The chain is built from TRBV10-1 and TRBJ2-7; 11 nucleotides line up with TRBD2. V gave up 8 bases and J gave up 1 base; unmatched junction bases: 4. The germline V gene has CDR1 WNHNN and CDR2 SYGVQD (reference sequence). This CDR3 is built from 14 residues. This CDR3 is CASLAGGPSYEQYF. The DNA of the CDR3 is TGCGCCAGCTTAGCGGGAGGGCCTTCCTACGAGCAGTACTTC.

This chain links TRBV28 with TRBJ1-5; D might be TRBD1 (6 bases). The CDR3 consists of 15 residues. The V gene's germline CDR1 is MDHEN and CDR2 SYDVKM. The V gene lost 6 bases and the J gene lost 7 bases, with 19 bases spanning the gap. CDR3 nucleotides: TGTGCCAGCAGCGAAACAGGGCAGGGCGGGCAGCCCCAGCATTTT. Translated: CASSETGQGGQPQHF.

V usage is TRBV27 and J usage is TRBJ1-5; TRBD1 aligns across 10 bases. The germline V gene encodes CDR1 MNHEY and CDR2 SMNVEV (reference sequence). The CDR3 length is 13 residues. J lost 13 bases, V lost 0 bases, and 3 bases had no gene match. The CDR3 DNA is TGTGCCAGCAGTTTATCGAGGGGACAGGGGCAGCATTTT. The encoded protein is CASSLSRGQGQHF.

The chain carries TRBV19 and TRBJ2-2; no definite D call. Trimming removed 5 bases from V and 1 base from J, with 11 bases in between. The CDR3 has 15 residues. In germline, CDR1 is LNHDA, CDR2 SQIVND (reference sequence). Here the CDR3 reads CASSSHSRNTGELFF. The CDR3 bases are TGTGCCAGTAGTTCTCACTCACGGAACACCGGGGAGCTGTTTTTT.

The chain is built from TRBV18 and TRBJ2-3, with D possibly TRBD2 on 6 matching bases. Trimming removed 0 bases at V and 8 bases at J, with 9 bases between. Germline CDR1 KGHSH, CDR2 LQKENI. The CDR3 runs 13 residues. The CDR3 bases are TGTGCCAGCTCACCACCGGAGGGAGGTACGCAGTATTTT. Translation gives CASSPPEGGTQYF.

This clone has just one count. The rearrangement links TRBV7-9 to TRBJ2-7; TRBD1 matches 7 bases. Germline loops: CDR1 SEHNR, CDR2 FQNEAQ (reference sequence). V lost 5 bases, J lost 4 bases, and 11 bases stayed unmatched. CDR3 length: 15 amino acids. The CDR3 nucleotides are TGTGCCAGCAGCAGGGATGACAGGGTGGGGTACGAGCAGTACTTC. This codes for CASSRDDRVGYEQYF.

The gene calls are TRBV19 and TRBJ1-2, with 9 bases aligning to TRBD1. CDR3 length: 12 amino acids. The junction had 3 bases not matched to a gene; V was cut back by 6 bases and J by 7 bases. The V gene's germline CDR1 is LNHDA and CDR2 SQIVND (reference sequence). CDR3 nucleotides: TGTGCCAGTAGAGGACAGGGGCTTGGCTACACCTTC. This codes for CASRGQGLGYTF.